One and the same sample provided the 5 T cell receptor beta chains below, sequenced in a study of regulatory T cells in long-lasting Graves disease. The TCR beta library used iRepertoire HTBI primers with Arm-PCR amplification of CDR3. TCRdb fed the multiplex PCR reads into MiXCR, producing one record per CDR3 protein. The sample consists of approximately 350,000 distinct CDR3 sequences, around 15% of them appearing once. Noted time point: newly diagnosed GD, antithyroid drugs for less than 3 months. Construction of the TCR library relied on RNA isolated from PBMCs. Another study also made use of these data, one on T cells in Graves' hyperthyroidism and ophthalmopathy.

This specimen was peripheral blood mononuclear cells (PBMCs), taken at new diagnosis, from a patient treated with antithyroid drugs. The receptors were sampled from a man between 35 and 55 years old with Graves disease.

This clonotype was counted ten times or more. The rearrangement links TRBV7-2 to TRBJ2-7; possibly TRBD2 for D (6 bases). Germline values: CDR1 SGHTA, CDR2 FQGNSA. The CDR3 has 16 residues. V lost 5 bases, J lost 0 bases, and 17 bases lay in between. The CDR3: CASSPLWAGGSYEQYF. CDR3 in DNA: TGTGCCAGCAGCCCCCTGTGGGCCGGGGGCTCCTACGAGCAGTACTTC.

As for this clonotype: It may be a read error: a sequence one base away is much more abundant. This chain uses TRBV6-1 with TRBJ2-2; TRBD1 might be the D (6 bases). The CDR3 consists of 14 residues. In germline, CDR1 is MNHNS, CDR2 SASEGT. CDR3 sequence reads: CPSSSTGHTGELFF. CDR3 DNA sequence: TGTCCCAGCAGCTCGACAGGACACACCGGGGAGCTGTTTTTT.

There are a few counts of this clonotype. V gene TRBV20-1 combines with J gene TRBJ2-7; 7 nucleotides line up with TRBD1. Germline V lookup: CDR1 DFQATT, CDR2 SNEGSKA (reference sequence). With 1 base clipped from V and 12 bases from J, the junction kept 15 bases outside the gene matches. CDR3 length equals 14 residues. CDR3 sequence reads: CSARAPTGTFSLYF. In DNA form, the CDR3 reads TGCAGTGCTAGAGCTCCGACAGGGACGTTCTCTCTGTACTTC.

This clonotype appeared a few times. The chain has TRBV27 and TRBJ2-3; perhaps TRBD2 as D (6 bases). V lost 6 bases and J 0 bases, leaving 10 bases between the germline ends. In germline, CDR1 is MNHEY, CDR2 SMNVEV (reference sequence). The CDR3 contains 14 residues. The CDR3 DNA follows: TGTGCCAGCAGCGGAGGGGTCAGCACAGATACGCAGTATTTT. Residues: CASSGGVSTDTQYF.

The chain recombines TRBV5-1 with TRBJ1-1; D is perhaps TRBD1 (5 bases). Germline V gene data show CDR1 as SGHRS and CDR2 as YFSETQ. This CDR3 region has 16 residues. V was pared by 0 bases and J by 5 bases, with 17 bases between. For the CDR3, the DNA is TGCGCCAGCAGCTTGGATACCCCCGGCGGGGGAACTGAAGCTTTCTTT. Amino acids: CASSLDTPGGGTEAFF.